The 10 T cell receptor beta chains below all came from one sample that was sequenced in a study of cytomegalovirus exposure and HLA in healthy donors (dated by TCRdb to the late 2010s). The method was the immunoSEQ multiplex PCR assay. The multiplex PCR relied on a mix of 60 forward primers for TCR Vbeta segments and 13 reverse primers for TCR Jbeta segments. Drawn from immuneACCESS, this table holds only the in-frame rearrangements with V and J called that TCRdb kept. Clones are partly lost; checked studies trace under half to an unresolved V gene and leave the rest unexplained. The sample includes more than 85,000 clones, with less than 80% observed a single time. The ten biggest clones cover approximately 2% of the sample. Input material: PBMCs. The source is a man aged 40-49 years in good health and CMV-seronegative.

The genes are TRBV7-6 and TRBJ2-1; 8 positions match TRBD2. This CDR3 region has 15 residues. The germline gives CDR1 SGHVS, CDR2 FNYEAQ. V lost 2 bases and J lost 6; bases outside the gene matches: 6. CDR3 sequence reads: CASSLSGGAPNEQFF. Written as DNA, the CDR3 is TGTGCCAGCAGCTTATCCGGGGGGGCCCCCAATGAGCAGTTCTTC.

V usage is TRBV6-5 and J usage is TRBJ2-5, with a possible D match to TRBD2 (7 bases). Trimming removed 7 bases at V and 7 bases at J, with 13 bases between. The V gene's germline CDR1 is MNHEY and CDR2 SVGAGI. CDR3 size: 12 residues. CDR3 nucleotides: TGTGCCAGCACCCAGGGAGGGGGGACCCAGTACTTC. This codes for CASTQGGGTQYF.

The J gene is TRBJ1-6, the V gene TRBV6-1, with D possibly matching TRBD1 (5 bases). This CDR3 region has 17 residues. Trimming took off 2 bases at V and 0 bases at J, with 11 bases between the two ends. CDR1 is MNHNS, CDR2 SASEGT, per germline. The CDR3 sequence is CASSENGGSSYNSPLHF. The CDR3 DNA sequence: TGTGCCAGCAGTGAAAATGGGGGGAGCTCCTATAATTCACCCCTCCACTTT.

This chain uses TRBV7-8 with TRBJ1-1; 9 bases line up with TRBD1. The CDR3 runs 17 residues. Looked up from germline, CDR1 is SGHVS and CDR2 is FQNEAQ. V was pared by 2 bases and J by 10 bases, with 17 bases of the junction left unmatched. CDR3 residues: CASSLSPTGGGKVGAFF. The CDR3 DNA reads TGTGCCAGCAGCTTAAGCCCCACAGGGGGCGGAAAAGTTGGAGCTTTCTTT.

The DNA for the CDR3 is TGCGCCAGCAGCTTGCGGGAGCAGACGAACACCGGGGAGCTGTTTTTT. The encoded protein is CASSLREQTNTGELFF. J is TRBJ2-2 and V is TRBV5-1; TRBD2 is a possible D gene (6 bases). Trimming stripped 1 base from V and 0 bases from J, with 10 bases between. CDR1 and CDR2 (germline): SGHRS, YFSETQ. The length of the CDR3 is 16 residues. Looking up the rest from reference TRBV5-1 and TRBJ2-2 gives the full variable domain: KAGVTQTPRYLIKTRGQQVTLSCSPISGHRSVSWYQQTPGQGLQFLFEYFSETQRNKGNFPGRFSGRQFSNSRSEMNVSTLELGDSALYLCASSLREQTNTGELFFGEGSRLTVL.

The chain recombines TRBV29-1 with TRBJ2-7, with 7 nucleotides matching TRBD2. Germline-derived CDR1 and CDR2 are SQVTM and ANQGSEA. After removal of 4 bases from V and 5 bases from J, the junction contained 5 bases not matched to a gene. The CDR3 is 12 residues long. The CDR3 DNA reads TGCAGCGTTGGGACTAGTTTACACGAGCAGTACTTC. As protein: CSVGTSLHEQYF.

The V and J genes are TRBV18 and TRBJ2-5; 8 bases align to TRBD1. V shed 4 bases, J shed 5 bases, and the junction held 12 bases outside the gene matches. Germline assignment: CDR1 KGHSH and CDR2 LQKENI. The CDR3 totals 16 residues. CDR3 sequence: CASSQRTGPSRETQYF. The DNA for the CDR3 is TGTGCCAGCTCACAGAGGACAGGGCCCTCCAGGGAGACCCAGTACTTC.

In its sample, this clone was seen a few times. The genes are TRBV4-1 and TRBJ1-2; 12 positions match TRBD1. V was clipped by 3 bases and J by 4 bases; unmatched bases: 15. Germline CDR1 and CDR2: MGHRA and YSYEKL. This CDR3 region has 19 residues. The CDR3, as DNA: TGCGCCAGCAGCCAGTTATTTAGGGACAGGGGGCCATCGTCCTATGGCTACACCTTC. It codes for CASSQLFRDRGPSSYGYTF.

This chain connects TRBV29-1 to TRBJ2-3, with a tentative D call TRBD1 (5 bases). The CDR3 loop spans 13 amino acids. CDR1 is SQVTM and CDR2 is ANQGSEA in the germline V gene. Between the trimmed V and J ends, which lost 3 bases and 6 bases, there was a span of 13 bases. CDR3 amino acids: CSVDGAGFDTQYF. The CDR3 coding sequence is TGCAGCGTTGATGGGGCAGGGTTCGATACGCAGTATTTT.

This chain joins TRBV7-9 and TRBJ2-2, with 13 bases that match TRBD2. There are 16 residues in the CDR3. Germline loops: CDR1 SEHNR, CDR2 FQNEAQ (reference sequence). The trim removed 5 bases at V and 6 bases at J, leaving 6 bases unmatched. The CDR3 sequence: CASSRGTSGKAGELFF. The CDR3 DNA reads as TGTGCCAGCAGCAGGGGGACTAGCGGGAAAGCCGGGGAGCTGTTTTTT.